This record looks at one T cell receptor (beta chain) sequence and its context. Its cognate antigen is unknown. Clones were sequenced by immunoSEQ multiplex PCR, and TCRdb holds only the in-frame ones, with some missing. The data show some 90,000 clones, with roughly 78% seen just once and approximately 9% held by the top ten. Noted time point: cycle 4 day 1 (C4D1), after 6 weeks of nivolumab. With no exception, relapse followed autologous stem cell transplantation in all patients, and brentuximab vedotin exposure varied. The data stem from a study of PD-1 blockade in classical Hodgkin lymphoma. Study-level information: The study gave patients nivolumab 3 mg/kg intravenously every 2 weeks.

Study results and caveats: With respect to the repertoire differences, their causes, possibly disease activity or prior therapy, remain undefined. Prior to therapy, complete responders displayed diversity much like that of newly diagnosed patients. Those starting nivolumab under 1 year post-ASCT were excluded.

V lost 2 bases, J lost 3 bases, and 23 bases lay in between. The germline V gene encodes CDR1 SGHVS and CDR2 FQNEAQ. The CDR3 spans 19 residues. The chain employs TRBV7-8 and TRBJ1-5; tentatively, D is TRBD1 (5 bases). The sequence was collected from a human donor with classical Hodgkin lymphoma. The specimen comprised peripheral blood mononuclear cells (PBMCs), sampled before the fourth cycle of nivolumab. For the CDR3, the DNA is TGTGCCAGCAGCTTATATGGTGACAGCTACTTTTTATTCAATCAGCCCCAGCATTTT. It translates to CASSLYGDSYFLFNQPQHF.